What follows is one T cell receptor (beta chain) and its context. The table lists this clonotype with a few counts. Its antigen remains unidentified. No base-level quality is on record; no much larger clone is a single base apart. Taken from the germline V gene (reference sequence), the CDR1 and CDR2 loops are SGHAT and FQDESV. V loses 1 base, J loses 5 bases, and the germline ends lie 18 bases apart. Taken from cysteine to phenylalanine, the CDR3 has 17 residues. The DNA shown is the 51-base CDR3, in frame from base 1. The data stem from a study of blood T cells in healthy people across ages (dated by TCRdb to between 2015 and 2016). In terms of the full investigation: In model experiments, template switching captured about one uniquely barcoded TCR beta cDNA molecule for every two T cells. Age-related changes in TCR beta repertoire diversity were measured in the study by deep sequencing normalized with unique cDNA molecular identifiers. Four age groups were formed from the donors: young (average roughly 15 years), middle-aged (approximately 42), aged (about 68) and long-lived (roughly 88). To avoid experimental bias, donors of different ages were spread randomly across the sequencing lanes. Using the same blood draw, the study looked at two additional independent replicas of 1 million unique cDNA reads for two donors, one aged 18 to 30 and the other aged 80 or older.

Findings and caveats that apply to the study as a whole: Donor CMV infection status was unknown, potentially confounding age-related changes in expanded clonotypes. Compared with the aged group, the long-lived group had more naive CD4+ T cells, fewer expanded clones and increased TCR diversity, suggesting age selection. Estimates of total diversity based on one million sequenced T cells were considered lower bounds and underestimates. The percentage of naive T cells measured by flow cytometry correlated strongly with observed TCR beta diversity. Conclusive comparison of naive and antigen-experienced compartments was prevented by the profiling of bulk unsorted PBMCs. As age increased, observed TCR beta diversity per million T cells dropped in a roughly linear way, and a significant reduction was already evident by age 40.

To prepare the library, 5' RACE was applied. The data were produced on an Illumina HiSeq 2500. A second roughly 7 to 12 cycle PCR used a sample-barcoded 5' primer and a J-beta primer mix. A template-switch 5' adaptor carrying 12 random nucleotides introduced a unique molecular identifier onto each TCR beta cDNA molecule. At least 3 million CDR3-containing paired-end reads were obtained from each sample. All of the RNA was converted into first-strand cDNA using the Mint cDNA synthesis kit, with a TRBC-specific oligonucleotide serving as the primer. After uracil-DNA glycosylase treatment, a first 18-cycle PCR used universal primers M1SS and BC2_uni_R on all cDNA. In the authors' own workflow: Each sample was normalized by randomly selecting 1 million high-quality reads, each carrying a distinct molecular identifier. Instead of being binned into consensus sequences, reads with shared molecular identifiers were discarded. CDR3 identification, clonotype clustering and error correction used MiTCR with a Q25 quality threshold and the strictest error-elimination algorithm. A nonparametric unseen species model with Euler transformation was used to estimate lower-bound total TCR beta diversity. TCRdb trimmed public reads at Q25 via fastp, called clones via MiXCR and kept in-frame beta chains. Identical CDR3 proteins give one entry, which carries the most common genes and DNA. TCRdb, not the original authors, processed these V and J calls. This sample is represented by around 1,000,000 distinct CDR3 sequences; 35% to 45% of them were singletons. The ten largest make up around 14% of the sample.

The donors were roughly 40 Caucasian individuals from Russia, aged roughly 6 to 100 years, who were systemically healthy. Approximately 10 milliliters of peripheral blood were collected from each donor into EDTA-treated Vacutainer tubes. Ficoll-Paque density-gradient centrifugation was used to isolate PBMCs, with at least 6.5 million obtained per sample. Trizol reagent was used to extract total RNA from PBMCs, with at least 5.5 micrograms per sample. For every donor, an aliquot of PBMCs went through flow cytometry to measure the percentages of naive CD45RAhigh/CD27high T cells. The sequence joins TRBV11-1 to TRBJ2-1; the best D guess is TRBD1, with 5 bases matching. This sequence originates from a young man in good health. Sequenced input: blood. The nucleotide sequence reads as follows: TGTGCCAGCAGCTTAGACAGATCAGGGTCGAGAGACAATGAGCAGTTCTTC. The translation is CASSLDRSGSRDNEQFF.